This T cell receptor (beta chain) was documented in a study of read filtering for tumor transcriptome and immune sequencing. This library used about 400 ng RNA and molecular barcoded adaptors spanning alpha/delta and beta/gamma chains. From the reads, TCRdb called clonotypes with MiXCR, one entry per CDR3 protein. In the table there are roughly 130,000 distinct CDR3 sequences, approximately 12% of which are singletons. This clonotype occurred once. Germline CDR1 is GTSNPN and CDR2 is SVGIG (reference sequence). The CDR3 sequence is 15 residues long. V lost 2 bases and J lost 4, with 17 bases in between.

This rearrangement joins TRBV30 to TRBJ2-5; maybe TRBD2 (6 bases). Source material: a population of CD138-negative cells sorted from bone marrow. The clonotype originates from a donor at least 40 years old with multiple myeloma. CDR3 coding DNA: TGTGCCTGGAGTCGCGTCGGGAGACGGTCAGAGACCCAGTACTTC. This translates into CAWSRVGRRSETQYF.